These 30 T cell receptor beta chains were sequenced from one sample in a study of spatial heterogeneity in lung cancer. Time point: blood at routine non-recurrence follow-up after resection. Unsorted whole RNA of tumor, nontumor lung or frozen PBMC was sequenced. One entry per CDR3 protein, called by TCRdb with MiXCR from the 5' RACE reads. The data hold tens of thousands of distinct CDR3 sequences, with less than 9% observed a single time. Specimen: PBMCs, collected at follow-up. These TCRs come from a female donor with early-stage non-small cell lung cancer.

By sample share, this clonotype is medium-sized. The chain uses TRBV24-1 and TRBJ2-3; no firm D call. The CDR3 has 13 residues. V was pared by 9 bases and J by 8 bases, with 17 bases between. Germline CDR1 and CDR2: KGHDR and SFDVKD. The CDR3, as DNA: TGTGCCACCGGAGTCCCGGGTCTCGCTACGCAGTATTTT. It yields the protein CATGVPGLATQYF.

This clonotype was observed many times. This chain connects TRBV6-2 or TRBV6-3 to TRBJ2-3; D may match TRBD1 or TRBD2 (5 bases each). Between the trimmed V and J ends, which lost 2 bases and 2 bases, there was a span of 14 bases. Germline lookup yields CDR1 MNHEY and CDR2 SVGEGT. This CDR3 has 16 residues. The DNA of the CDR3 is TGTGCCAGCAGTTACGGAAGAGGGGCTCTCACAGATACGCAGTATTTT. Its translation is CASSYGRGALTDTQYF.

In this sample, this clonotype turned up many times. The rearrangement uses TRBV11-2 and TRBJ1-1; weak D call: TRBD1 (5 bases). Germline-derived CDR1 and CDR2 are SGHAT and FQNNGV. The CDR3 is made up of 11 amino acids. Between the trimmed V and J ends, which lost 5 bases and 11 bases, there was a span of 12 bases. CDR3 sequence reads: CASSARVQAFF. Written as DNA, the CDR3 is TGTGCCAGCAGCGCCAGGGTCCAGGCTTTCTTT.

This clonotype was counted a few times. The rearrangement links TRBV9 to TRBJ2-5; possibly TRBD1 or TRBD2 for D (6 bases each). Germline values: CDR1 SGDLS, CDR2 YYNGEE. V dropped 6 bases and J dropped 1 base, with 16 bases sitting between them. This CDR3 is 15 amino acids long. The CDR3 sequence: CASNLLGGPQETQYF. Written as DNA, the CDR3 is TGTGCCAGCAACCTACTTGGGGGGCCCCAAGAGACCCAGTACTTC.

This clonotype occurred many times. The CDR3 sequence is CSANPGLAISGANVLTF. The CDR3 DNA is TGCAGTGCTAACCCGGGACTAGCGATTTCTGGGGCCAACGTCCTGACTTTC. This chain connects TRBV20-1 to TRBJ2-6, with 10 bases aligning to TRBD2. This CDR3 comprises 17 residues. V shed 4 bases, J shed 1 base, and the junction held 7 bases outside the gene matches. The germline CDR1 and CDR2 sequences are DFQATT and SNEGSKA (reference sequence).

The rearrangement uses TRBV2 and TRBJ1-4; 7 bases line up with TRBD1. With 4 bases clipped from V and 6 bases from J, the junction kept 5 bases outside the gene matches. Germline V gene data show CDR1 as SNHLY and CDR2 as FYNNEI. This CDR3 is built from 14 residues. CDR3 bases: TGTGCCAGCAGTGGACAGGGAGGCTATGAAAAACTGTTTTTT. Residues: CASSGQGGYEKLFF.

The chain links TRBV7-8 to TRBJ1-4; TRBD1 might be the D (6 bases). There are 15 residues in the CDR3. The V end lost 3 bases, the J end lost 4 bases, and 12 bases lay between the germline ends. Per the germline V gene, CDR1 is SGHVS and CDR2 is FQNEAQ. Written as DNA, the CDR3 is TGTGCCAGCAGCTTGAACAGGGCAAGTAATGAAAAACTGTTTTTT. Translation: CASSLNRASNEKLFF.

Ten or more counts support this clonotype. The chain joins TRBV6-1 to TRBJ1-2; D is perhaps TRBD1 (5 bases). V was pared by 2 bases and J by 8 bases, with 18 bases between. The CDR3 is 15 residues long. CDR1 is MNHNS and CDR2 is SASEGT in the germline V gene. CDR3 sequence reads: CASSETPGRGRGYTF. Here the CDR3 DNA reads TGTGCCAGCAGTGAAACGCCCGGAAGGGGTAGAGGCTACACCTTC.

The chain has TRBV18 and TRBJ2-5; D gene ambiguous. V lost 2 bases, J lost 1 base, and 11 bases lay in between. CDR3 length: 15 amino acids. Germline lookup yields CDR1 KGHSH and CDR2 LQKENI. CDR3 in amino acids: CASSPATKIQETQYF. The DNA of the CDR3 is TGTGCCAGCTCACCAGCGACAAAGATCCAAGAGACCCAGTACTTC. Looking up the rest from reference TRBV18 and TRBJ2-5 gives the full variable domain: NAGVMQNPRHLVRRRGQEARLRCSPMKGHSHVYWYRQLPEEGLKFMVYLQKENIIDESGMPKERFSAEFPKEGPSILRIQQVVRGDSAAYFCASSPATKIQETQYFGPGTRLLVL.

In this sample, this clonotype turned up many times. This chain links TRBV10-3 with TRBJ2-6, with no clear D. This CDR3 comprises 14 residues. V lost 10 bases and J lost 0, with 10 bases in between. Germline CDR1 reads ENHRY; CDR2 reads SYGVKD. The CDR3 is CATGGSSGANVLTF. The CDR3 DNA sequence: TGTGCCACTGGTGGCTCCTCTGGGGCCAACGTCCTGACTTTC.

This clonotype showed up many times. The chain couples TRBV5-1 to TRBJ2-7; no reliable D call. Germline V gene data show CDR1 as SGHRS and CDR2 as YFSETQ. The CDR3 length is 13 residues. Trimming cost V 5 bases and J 5 bases, with 14 bases left between them. CDR3 loop: CASRLLIRDEQYF. Here the CDR3 DNA reads TGCGCCAGCAGACTCTTAATAAGGGACGAGCAGTACTTC. The full variable domain, with the rest looked up from reference TRBV5-1 and TRBJ2-7, is KAGVTQTPRYLIKTRGQQVTLSCSPISGHRSVSWYQQTPGQGLQFLFEYFSETQRNKGNFPGRFSGRQFSNSRSEMNVSTLELGDSALYLCASRLLIRDEQYFGPGTRLTVT.

The gene calls are TRBV20-1 and TRBJ1-5; 10 bases align to TRBD1. CDR1 and CDR2 (germline): DFQATT, SNEGSKA (reference sequence). The CDR3 loop spans 17 amino acids. With 3 bases clipped from V and 1 base from J, the junction kept 9 bases outside the gene matches. The chain's CDR3 is CSARGQGRDTSNQPQHF. For the CDR3, the DNA is TGCAGTGCTAGGGGACAGGGGCGGGATACGAGCAATCAGCCCCAGCATTTT.

This clonotype was detected only a few times. The chain uses TRBV18 and TRBJ1-6; no clear D. V lost 3 bases, J lost 10 bases, and 13 bases lay in between. This CDR3 contains 14 residues. Per germline, CDR1 KGHSH and CDR2 LQKENI. The CDR3 here is CASSPGSGESPLHF. The DNA for the CDR3 is TGTGCCAGCTCACCTGGTAGTGGTGAGTCACCCCTCCACTTT.

This clonotype was seen repeatedly, ten times or more. This chain connects TRBV5-1 to TRBJ2-1; 8 bases line up with TRBD1. Germline V gene data show CDR1 as SGHRS and CDR2 as YFSETQ. The CDR3 loop spans 15 amino acids. V gave up 1 base and J gave up 9 bases; unmatched junction bases: 9. CDR3 sequence (DNA): TGCGCCAGCAGCTTGAGAGGACAGGGTGGAAGTGAGCAGTTCTTC. This gives the protein CASSLRGQGGSEQFF. Looking up the rest from reference TRBV5-1 and TRBJ2-1 gives the full variable domain: KAGVTQTPRYLIKTRGQQVTLSCSPISGHRSVSWYQQTPGQGLQFLFEYFSETQRNKGNFPGRFSGRQFSNSRSEMNVSTLELGDSALYLCASSLRGQGGSEQFFGPGTRLTVL.

This clonotype was seen many times. The V call is TRBV7-2, the J call TRBJ2-1; D not resolved. Germline CDR1 is SGHTA and CDR2 is FQGNSA. The CDR3 runs 11 residues. V dropped 5 bases and J dropped 5 bases, with 4 bases sitting between them. CDR3 sequence (DNA): TGTGCCAGCAGCCTCCACAATGAGCAGTTCTTC. Its translation: CASSLHNEQFF. The full variable domain, its missing parts supplied by reference TRBV7-2 and TRBJ2-1, is GAGVSQSPSNKVTEKGKDVELRCDPISGHTALYWYRQSLGQGLEFLIYFQGNSAPDKSGLPSDRFSAERTGGSVSTLTIQRTQQEDSAVYLCASSLHNEQFFGPGTRLTVL.

This clonotype came up many times. CDR3 DNA sequence: TGTGCCAGCAGTGAACTGTGGAGCACAGATACGCAGTATTTT. It is translated as CASSELWSTDTQYF. The chain carries TRBV2 and TRBJ2-3; D remains unclear. This CDR3 region has 14 residues. Germline CDR1 SNHLY, CDR2 FYNNEI. The ends were cut back, 2 bases at V and 0 bases at J, with 6 bases in the middle.

This clonotype was picked up a small number of times. The V and J genes are TRBV11-2 and TRBJ2-5; possibly TRBD2 for D (5 bases). Germline V gene sequence: CDR1 SGHAT, CDR2 FQNNGV. The CDR3 has 14 residues. V lost 1 base and J lost 4, with 10 bases in between. DNA of the CDR3: TGTGCCAGCAGCTTAGTCCCGGCGGGAGAGACCCAGTACTTC. Its protein product is CASSLVPAGETQYF. Drawing the rest from reference TRBV11-2 and TRBJ2-5, the complete variable domain is EAGVAQSPRYKIIEKRQSVAFWCNPISGHATLYWYQQILGQGPKLLIQFQNNGVVDDSQLPKDRFSAERLKGVDSTLKIQPAKLEDSAVYLCASSLVPAGETQYFGPGTRLLVL.

The rearrangement links TRBV3-1 to TRBJ2-7, with TRBD2 matching over 9 bases. This CDR3 spans 15 amino acids. Germline-derived CDR1 and CDR2 are LGHDT and YNNKEL (reference sequence). V trimming: 5 bases; J trimming: 4 bases; junction bases outside the gene matches: 9. The CDR3 nucleotides read TGTGCCAGCAGCACGGCGGGGGGGCGACGATACGAGCAGTACTTC. Protein sequence: CASSTAGGRRYEQYF.

This clonotype was observed a handful of times. The chain is built from TRBV20-1 and TRBJ1-2, with D maybe TRBD1 (6 bases). Germline CDR1 DFQATT, CDR2 SNEGSKA (reference sequence). The V and J ends lost 8 bases and 2 bases respectively, with 15 bases between them. This CDR3 region has 13 residues. CDR3 in DNA: TGCAGTTTTCACAGGGAGGGGAACTATGGCTACACCTTC. Protein product: CSFHREGNYGYTF.

V is TRBV6-6 and J is TRBJ2-3; 15 bases are shared with TRBD2. Per the germline V gene, CDR1 is MNHNY and CDR2 is SVGAGI (reference sequence). Unmatched junction bases numbered 2, after V lost 0 bases and J lost 4 bases. This CDR3 contains 17 residues. CDR3: CASSYSGLAGGPDTQYF. The CDR3 DNA sequence: TGTGCCAGCAGTTACTCCGGACTAGCGGGGGGGCCAGATACGCAGTATTTT.

This clonotype showed up many times. DNA for the CDR3: TGTGCCAGCAGCGGGACAGCTGGGGCCAACGTCCTGACTTTC. Residues: CASSGTAGANVLTF. The chain recombines TRBV2 with TRBJ2-6; 7 bases fit TRBD1. CDR1 is SNHLY, CDR2 FYNNEI, per germline. J gave up 2 bases and V 6 bases, and 1 base lay outside the gene matches. The CDR3 is made up of 14 amino acids.

This clonotype was detected a few times. This CDR3 is CSVLGRERAYEQYF. CDR3 nucleotides: TGCAGTGTGCTGGGAAGGGAGAGAGCCTACGAGCAGTACTTC. This chain links TRBV20-1 with TRBJ2-7; D perhaps matches TRBD2 (5 bases). CDR1 and CDR2 (germline): DFQATT, SNEGSKA (reference sequence). V was cut by 7 bases and J by 2 bases, with 18 bases left in between. The CDR3 contains 14 residues.

This clonotype has at least ten counts. This rearrangement joins TRBV20-1 to TRBJ1-2, with no clear D. V was pared by 6 bases and J by 4 bases, with 9 bases between. The V gene's germline CDR1 is DFQATT and CDR2 SNEGSKA (reference sequence). CDR3 length: 11 residues. CDR3 bases: TGCAGTGCCCCAAGGAGCTATGGCTACACCTTC. It yields the protein CSAPRSYGYTF.

This clonotype was picked up a small number of times. The chain has TRBV2 and TRBJ1-5, with D unresolved. V was trimmed by 4 bases and J by 7 bases, leaving 14 bases between them. CDR3 length: 14 residues. The V gene's germline CDR1 is SNHLY and CDR2 FYNNEI. CDR3 nucleotides: TGTGCCAGCAGTGGTTTGGGTTTGGAACAGCCCCAGCATTTT. As protein: CASSGLGLEQPQHF.

This clonotype showed up many times. V and J are TRBV5-1 and TRBJ1-3; D is possibly TRBD1 (5 bases). V shed 1 base and J shed 1 base, with 9 bases lying between them. In germline, CDR1 is SGHRS, CDR2 YFSETQ. The CDR3 spans 15 residues. CDR3 nucleotides: TGCGCCAGCAGCTTGATTGGGGCGTCTGGAAACACCATATATTTT. Its translation: CASSLIGASGNTIYF.

There are many counts of this clonotype. The rearrangement links TRBV29-1 to TRBJ2-3; D is perhaps TRBD2 (5 bases). The germline CDR1 and CDR2 sequences are SQVTM and ANQGSEA. The germline V and J ends were trimmed by 6 bases and 4 bases, with 8 bases remaining between them. The CDR3 spans 11 residues. In DNA form, the CDR3 reads TGCAGCGTCGCGGGTGCAGATACGCAGTATTTT. It is translated as CSVAGADTQYF.

This clonotype was observed a few times. One end of the junction varies from germline; a read error may be responsible. The CDR3: CTSSLRDTQYF. CDR3 in DNA: TGTACCAGCAGCTTACGAGATACGCAGTATTTT. The chain couples TRBV7-9 to TRBJ2-3; D is unclear. Germline V gene lookup returns CDR1 SEHNR and CDR2 FQNEAQ (reference sequence). The CDR3 consists of 11 residues.

This clonotype appeared a few times. V and J are TRBV18 and TRBJ1-2, with unresolved D. The CDR3 consists of 14 residues. Trimming took off 2 bases at V and 7 bases at J, with 14 bases between the two ends. The germline V gene has CDR1 KGHSH and CDR2 LQKENI. DNA for the CDR3: TGTGCCAGCTCACCAAATCGGCAGAAAGGTGGCTACACCTTC. It encodes CASSPNRQKGGYTF.

The table lists this clonotype with many counts. The chain employs TRBV28 and TRBJ2-7, with D perhaps assigned TRBD1 or TRBD2 (6 bases each). The CDR3 loop spans 14 amino acids. Trimming stripped 3 bases from V and 2 bases from J, with 11 bases between. CDR1 is MDHEN and CDR2 is SYDVKM in the germline V gene. CDR3 region: CASSLRDNPYEQYF. The DNA of the CDR3 is TGTGCCAGCAGTTTGCGGGACAATCCCTACGAGCAGTACTTC.

The chain has TRBV5-1 and TRBJ1-5; perhaps TRBD1 as D (5 bases). This CDR3 contains 16 residues. V was cut by 1 base and J by 4 bases, with 15 bases left in between. Germline assignment: CDR1 SGHRS and CDR2 YFSETQ. DNA for the CDR3: TGCGCCAGCAGCTTGCTCCCTGACAGCCGTAATCAGCCCCAGCATTTT. Translated, it gives CASSLLPDSRNQPQHF.